This entry is about one T cell receptor beta chain. These data are taken from a study of PD-L1 blockade in urothelial cancer. About the research overall: From 2014, patients received atezolizumab, given as 1,200 mg intravenously every 3 weeks. Patients' histories included 0 to 3 prior chemotherapy regimens. Analysis of the blood was performed 3 weeks (second dose) and 6 weeks after treatment start. The study recovered a median of about 150,000 T cells per blood sample.

CDR1 and CDR2 (germline): SGHRS, YFSETQ. J gave up 8 bases and V 4 bases, and 10 bases lay outside the gene matches. The CDR3 spans 15 residues. Sequencing used immunoSEQ multiplex PCR; TCRdb keeps in-frame clones, though not all of them. Altogether about 30,000 clones are present, 75% to 90% being singletons, with the ten largest covering approximately 2.2%. This specimen was PBMCs, taken around atezolizumab (anti-PD-L1) treatment. This clonotype originated in a man aged 50 or older with urothelial cancer. The V gene is TRBV5-1, the J gene TRBJ2-1, with 9 bases matching TRBD2. The CDR3 DNA sequence: TGCGCCAGCAGCGTCATAGCGGGAGCGAGCTATGAGCAGTTCTTC. Its translation: CASSVIAGASYEQFF.